The next 18 T cell receptor beta chains were all read from a single sample in a study of neurological immune-mediated disorders. TCRdb processed the 5' RACE reads anew with MiXCR; each CDR3 protein has one entry. The data show more than 45,000 distinct CDR3 sequences, 2% to 2.5% seen once. Sequencing used PBMCs. The receptors here all came from a man in his fifties with multiple sclerosis.

In its sample, this clonotype was seen many times. The chain employs TRBV27 and TRBJ1-2; D is unresolved. The germline V gene encodes CDR1 MNHEY and CDR2 SMNVEV (reference sequence). CDR3 size: 14 residues. V lost 2 bases and J 2 bases, leaving 9 bases between the germline ends. CDR3 protein: CASSLNSGNYGYTF. The CDR3 bases are TGTGCCAGCAGTTTAAACTCGGGGAACTATGGCTACACCTTC.

This clonotype occurred many times. The chain employs TRBV6-5 and TRBJ2-3; possible D gene TRBD1, 5 bases. Trimming took 2 bases from V and 3 from J, leaving 21 bases between them. This CDR3 comprises 18 residues. In germline, CDR1 is MNHEY, CDR2 SVGAGI. The CDR3 DNA reads as TGTGCCAGCAGTTACACACCCGTAGGGGCTAGTGTGACAGATACGCAGTATTTT. The encoded protein is CASSYTPVGASVTDTQYF.

This clonotype has at least ten counts. The chain is built from TRBV25-1 and TRBJ1-2; 8 bases are a match to TRBD1. V lost 8 bases and J lost 8; bases outside the gene matches: 7. This CDR3 comprises 12 residues. Germline V gives CDR1 MGHDK, CDR2 SYGVNS. The CDR3 region is CASGQGTGGYTF. In DNA form, the CDR3 reads TGTGCCAGCGGACAGGGTACAGGGGGCTACACCTTC.

This clonotype has at least ten counts. V usage is TRBV7-8 and J usage is TRBJ2-1; D is possibly TRBD1 (5 bases). Trimming removed 5 bases from V and 3 bases from J, with 14 bases in between. The CDR3 sequence is 15 residues long. In germline, CDR1 is SGHVS, CDR2 FQNEAQ. The CDR3 protein is CASSPSPGLYNEQFF. CDR3 DNA sequence: TGTGCCAGCAGCCCAAGCCCAGGGCTCTACAATGAGCAGTTCTTC.

The table lists this clonotype with many counts. This CDR3 reads CSVTATGEPPYEQYF. CDR3 sequence (DNA): TGCAGTGTAACCGCCACAGGGGAGCCGCCCTACGAGCAGTACTTC. This chain uses TRBV20-1 with TRBJ2-7, with 7 nucleotides matching TRBD1. CDR3 length: 15 residues. The V and J ends lost 7 bases and 2 bases, in that order; junction bases with no gene match: 14. Germline lookup yields CDR1 DFQATT and CDR2 SNEGSKA (reference sequence).

This clonotype showed up many times. The CDR3 region has the DNA TGCAGTGTTACACAGAAGTATGGCTACACCTTC. Protein: CSVTQKYGYTF. The chain couples TRBV20-1 to TRBJ1-2; no clear D. Looked up from germline, CDR1 is DFQATT and CDR2 is SNEGSKA (reference sequence). The CDR3 totals 11 residues. V dropped 7 bases and J dropped 5 bases, with 11 bases sitting between them.

This clonotype was found many times. The rearrangement joins TRBV29-1 to TRBJ1-2; no clear D gene. V lost 0 bases to trimming and J lost 9 bases, with 14 bases between them. The germline V gene encodes CDR1 SQVTM and CDR2 ANQGSEA. This CDR3 comprises 13 residues. The CDR3 coding sequence is TGCAGCGTTGAAGATCGCGGCCGCCGGAGCTACACCTTC. Encoded protein: CSVEDRGRRSYTF.

With respect to this clonotype: The conserved phenylalanine or tryptophan is not found at the CDR3 terminus, so this likely reflects a read error. The chain joins TRBV29-1 to TRBJ1-1, with a weak D call TRBD1 (5 bases). Germline CDR1 is SQVTM and CDR2 is ANQGSEA. With 6 bases removed from V and 6 bases from J, the gap between germline ends came to 14 bases. This CDR3 comprises 12 residues. The CDR3 bases are TGCAGCGTAGGACGCCCGGGGGCTGAAGCTTTCAAT. Protein sequence: CSVGRPGAEAFN.

At least ten counts were recorded for this clonotype. This rearrangement joins TRBV4-3 to TRBJ1-1, with no clear D. This CDR3 spans 14 amino acids. Deletions cut 3 bases from V and 1 base from J, with 9 bases between. Germline V gene data show CDR1 as LGHNA and CDR2 as YSLEER. CDR3 sequence reads: CASSHTRGNTEAFF. The CDR3 DNA reads TGCGCCAGCAGCCATACCCGGGGGAACACTGAAGCTTTCTTT.

This clonotype showed up many times. The CDR3 sequence is CASSPGQGFEKLFF. The CDR3 coding sequence is TGCGCCAGCAGCCCCGGACAGGGCTTTGAAAAACTGTTTTTT. The chain links TRBV5-1 to TRBJ1-4; 8 positions match TRBD1. The CDR3 loop spans 14 amino acids. Trimming removed 4 bases from V and 7 bases from J; junction bases left unmatched: 6. From germline, CDR1 is SGHRS and CDR2 YFSETQ.

This clonotype is medium-sized. The V call is TRBV5-1, the J call TRBJ2-3, with 11 bases that match TRBD2. The germline gives CDR1 SGHRS, CDR2 YFSETQ. Germline trimming cut 4 bases from V and 5 bases from J; bases unmatched to any gene: 15. CDR3 length: 18 residues. The CDR3 sequence: CASSPGLSSGGAGDTQYF. CDR3 DNA: TGCGCCAGCAGCCCGGGACTGAGTAGCGGGGGGGCTGGAGATACGCAGTATTTT.

Ten or more counts support this clonotype. The chain employs TRBV5-1 and TRBJ1-6; TRBD1 agrees at 7 bases. The CDR3 sequence is 15 residues long. CDR1 SGHRS and CDR2 YFSETQ come from the germline V gene. The V and J ends lost 4 bases and 7 bases, in that order; junction bases with no gene match: 8. CDR3 sequence: CASSERQGSNSPLHF. The CDR3 DNA sequence: TGCGCCAGCAGCGAACGACAGGGTTCGAATTCACCCCTCCACTTT.

Ten or more counts support this clonotype. The chain is built from TRBV20-1 and TRBJ2-1; no clear D gene. The germline V gene has CDR1 DFQATT and CDR2 SNEGSKA (reference sequence). Trimming cost V 3 bases and J 3 bases, with 6 bases left between them. This CDR3 is built from 12 residues. The CDR3 spells CSASKDYNEQFF. CDR3 coding DNA: TGCAGTGCTAGTAAGGACTACAATGAGCAGTTCTTC.

This clonotype was recorded a few times. One end of the junction does not line up with germline, which may come from a read error. The chain uses TRBV10-1 and TRBJ1-6; 8 bases map to TRBD1. Germline V gene lookup returns CDR1 WNHNN and CDR2 SYGVQD (reference sequence). The CDR3 loop spans 13 amino acids. CDR3 sequence: CASSGQGRSHLHF. The CDR3 DNA sequence: TGCGCCAGCAGTGGACAGGGGAGATCACACCTCCACTTT.

The table lists this clonotype with many counts. The chain carries TRBV20-1 and TRBJ1-1; 9 nucleotides agree with TRBD1. V dropped 6 bases and J dropped 11; count of bases not matched to a gene: 16. CDR1 is DFQATT and CDR2 is SNEGSKA in the germline V gene (reference sequence). This CDR3 is built from 14 residues. The DNA for the CDR3 is TGCAGTGCGGAACCCGAAGGACAGGGGTCGTATGCTTTCTTT. Its translation is CSAEPEGQGSYAFF.

This clonotype showed up many times. The V call is TRBV5-1, the J call TRBJ1-2, with unresolved D. Trimming removed 0 bases from V and 3 bases from J, with 6 bases in between. Germline V gene lookup returns CDR1 SGHRS and CDR2 YFSETQ. The CDR3 is made up of 13 amino acids. The CDR3 DNA reads TGCGCCAGCAGCTTGGGTTACGACTATGGCTACACCTTC. This codes for CASSLGYDYGYTF.

This clonotype was picked up many times. The gene calls are TRBV28 and TRBJ2-3, with 10 bases lining up with TRBD1. The germline V gene has CDR1 MDHEN and CDR2 SYDVKM. V lost 7 bases, J lost 5 bases, and 9 bases stayed unmatched. This CDR3 comprises 15 residues. As DNA, the CDR3 is TGTGCCAGCATTTCTGGGACAGGGGTTAGAGATACGCAGTATTTT. As protein: CASISGTGVRDTQYF.

Ten or more counts support this clonotype. The rearrangement joins TRBV20-1 to TRBJ2-1; D perhaps matches TRBD1 (6 bases). With 5 bases removed from V and 9 bases from J, the gap between germline ends came to 14 bases. Looked up from germline, CDR1 is DFQATT and CDR2 is SNEGSKA (reference sequence). This CDR3 is 12 amino acids long. The CDR3 here is CSALTQGSEQFF. In nucleotides, the CDR3 is TGCAGTGCTCTCACACAGGGCAGTGAGCAGTTCTTC.